Below, 10 T cell receptor beta chains from the same sample are listed, as sequenced in a study of blood T cells in healthy people across ages. A J-beta primer mix and a sample-barcoded 5' primer were used in a second PCR of about 7 to 11 cycles. TCRdb passed the 5' RACE reads through MiXCR, listing each CDR3 protein once. The table records about 810,000 distinct CDR3 sequences, around 36% of them present only once. Material: blood. Source of these receptors: a man between 18 and 35 years old in good health.

The V and J genes are TRBV7-2 and TRBJ2-3; weak D call: TRBD2 (5 bases). Germline assignment: CDR1 SGHTA and CDR2 FQGNSA. The CDR3 covers 14 residues. The V and J ends lost 4 bases and 1 base respectively, with 9 bases between them. CDR3 loop: CASSSLRGTDTQYF. The CDR3, as DNA: TGTGCCAGCAGCTCGCTGAGGGGCACAGATACGCAGTATTTT.

This clonotype was counted a few times. This chain joins TRBV5-1 and TRBJ2-2; unclear D gene. Between the trimmed V and J ends, which lost 4 bases and 5 bases, there was a span of 12 bases. CDR1 and CDR2 (germline): SGHRS, YFSETQ. There are 14 residues in the CDR3. The CDR3 sequence: CASSRAPGTGELFF. CDR3 DNA: TGCGCCAGCAGCCGGGCCCCCGGAACCGGGGAGCTGTTTTTT.

A few counts support this clonotype. The chain recombines TRBV6-5 with TRBJ1-1; D not certain. The CDR3 is 11 residues long. Germline CDR1 is MNHEY and CDR2 is SVGAGI. V lost 5 bases to trimming and J lost 3 bases, with 4 bases between them. The CDR3 DNA reads as TGTGCCAGCAGTACGTACACTGAAGCTTTCTTT. Protein: CASSTYTEAFF.

J is TRBJ2-6 and V is TRBV27, with 12 nucleotides matching TRBD1. CDR1 MNHEY and CDR2 SMNVEV come from the germline V gene (reference sequence). This CDR3 region has 17 residues. The trim removed 5 bases at V and 3 bases at J, leaving 5 bases unmatched. Written as DNA, the CDR3 is TGTGCCAGCAGTAGAGGGACAGGGGGCAATGGGGCCAACGTCCTGACTTTC. Translated, it gives CASSRGTGGNGANVLTF.

This clonotype showed up just a few times. The V gene is TRBV4-2, the J gene TRBJ1-1, with 8 bases identical to TRBD1. V gave up 0 bases and J gave up 10 bases; unmatched junction bases: 7. The CDR3 has 14 residues. CDR1 LGHNA and CDR2 YNFKEQ come from the germline V gene. CDR3 sequence reads: CASSQDRGRRPAFF. CDR3 sequence (DNA): TGTGCCAGCAGCCAAGACAGGGGGCGCCGGCCAGCTTTCTTT.

The chain recombines TRBV20-1 with TRBJ2-7; 10 positions match TRBD2. The CDR3 totals 14 residues. J was trimmed by 4 bases and V by 3 bases; bases with no gene match: 6. Germline V lookup: CDR1 DFQATT, CDR2 SNEGSKA (reference sequence). The CDR3 protein is CSARDPSGGYEQYF. CDR3 nucleotides: TGCAGTGCTAGGGACCCTAGCGGGGGTTACGAGCAGTACTTC.

The gene calls are TRBV12-3 or TRBV12-4 and TRBJ1-3, with 11 bases matching TRBD1. V was clipped by 7 bases and J by 2 bases; unmatched bases: 7. The CDR3 has 16 residues. The CDR3 protein is CASTKGQGAPGNTIYF. The CDR3 DNA follows: TGTGCCAGCACCAAAGGACAGGGGGCGCCTGGAAACACCATATATTTT.

This clonotype was observed a few times. J is TRBJ1-5 and V is TRBV7-2, with D hard to call. The V end lost 1 base, the J end lost 0 bases, and 7 bases lay between the germline ends. This CDR3 spans 15 amino acids. Germline V lookup: CDR1 SGHTA, CDR2 FQGNSA. The CDR3 protein is CASSLERGSNQPQHF. CDR3 sequence (DNA): TGTGCCAGCAGCTTAGAGAGAGGTAGCAATCAGCCCCAGCATTTT.

The CDR3: CSVEEAVVAFF. As DNA, the CDR3 is TGCAGCGTTGAAGAAGCAGTGGTAGCTTTCTTT. This chain uses TRBV29-1 with TRBJ1-1; D uncertain. There are 11 residues in the CDR3. Germline V gives CDR1 SQVTM, CDR2 ANQGSEA. The V and J ends lost 0 bases and 10 bases respectively, with 9 bases between them.

This clonotype has a single count. The junction does not match germline at one end; this may be a read error. The chain uses TRBV6-5 and TRBJ2-3; unclear D gene. Germline V lookup: CDR1 MNHEY, CDR2 SVGAGI. The CDR3 length is 13 residues. CDR3 DNA sequence: TGTGCCAGCAGTGACTCGGACGGAGATACGCAGTATTTT. It codes for CASSDSDGDTQYF.